One and the same sample provided the 28 T cell receptor beta chains below, sequenced in a study of cytomegalovirus exposure and HLA in healthy donors. Use of 60 Vbeta and 13 Jbeta primers characterized the PCR. This table comes from immunoSEQ multiplex PCR, and its TCRdb copy is limited to in-frame clones, with some not included. The data hold some 170,000 clones, with 75% to 85% observed a single time. The sample taken for sequencing was PBMCs. Receptor source: a woman younger than 30 in good health and CMV-seropositive.

CDR3 sequence (DNA): TGTGCCAGCAGTGACTCTGCTGGAGCGGGGCGCGGCGGGGAGCTGTTTTTT. This encodes CASSDSAGAGRGGELFF. The chain recombines TRBV6-4 with TRBJ2-2; 7 bases fit TRBD2. CDR1 MRHNA and CDR2 SNTAGT come from the germline V gene. Trimming at V came to 0 bases and at J to 7 bases, leaving 11 bases not matched to a gene. The CDR3 length is 17 residues.

This clone was found once. The chain joins TRBV7-2 to TRBJ1-6; 7 positions match TRBD1. CDR1 and CDR2 (germline): SGHTA, FQGNSA. V shed 4 bases and J 2 bases; nucleotides not matched to a gene: 5. The CDR3 has 16 residues. In DNA, the CDR3 is TGTGCCAGCAGCTCAAGACAGGGAACCTATAATTCACCCCTCCACTTT. Protein sequence: CASSSRQGTYNSPLHF.

V usage is TRBV6-6 and J usage is TRBJ1-5; TRBD1 is a possible D gene (6 bases). The CDR3 extends over 16 amino acids. The V end was cut by 5 bases, the J end by 0 bases, with 14 bases between. Germline V gene data show CDR1 as MNHNY and CDR2 as SVGAGI (reference sequence). The chain's CDR3 is CASSAQGPYSNQPQHF. CDR3 nucleotide sequence: TGTGCCAGCAGTGCACAGGGACCCTATAGCAATCAGCCCCAGCATTTT.

The V gene is TRBV7-2, the J gene TRBJ1-4, with D perhaps TRBD1 (5 bases). The germline V and J ends were trimmed by 7 bases and 3 bases, with 24 bases remaining between them. Germline V lookup: CDR1 SGHTA, CDR2 FQGNSA. This CDR3 contains 18 residues. The CDR3 protein is CASIPPRKKTVPNEKLFF. Written as DNA, the CDR3 is TGTGCCAGCATCCCACCCAGAAAGAAGACAGTTCCTAATGAAAAACTGTTTTTT.

The chain employs TRBV23-1 and TRBJ2-5; D perhaps matches TRBD2 (6 bases). TRBV23-1 is an open reading frame, and its role is uncertain. V lost 4 bases, J lost 5 bases, and 14 bases lay in between. The CDR3 is made up of 14 amino acids. The CDR3 spells CASSPGRAGETQYF. The CDR3 DNA is TGCGCCAGCAGTCCGGGCCGGGCGGGGGAGACCCAGTACTTC.

The chain couples TRBV7-6 to TRBJ1-1; D is ambiguous. CDR3 length: 13 amino acids. The germline V and J ends were trimmed by 0 bases and 5 bases, with 7 bases remaining between them. Germline V gene data show CDR1 as SGHVS and CDR2 as FNYEAQ. The CDR3 is CASSLASGTEAFF. In nucleotides, the CDR3 is TGTGCCAGCAGCTTAGCGTCGGGAACTGAAGCTTTCTTT.

CDR3 sequence: CASSLGDTEAFF. CDR3 nucleotides: TGTGCCAGCAGCCTAGGGGACACTGAAGCTTTCTTT. V is TRBV6-5 and J is TRBJ1-1; D may be TRBD1 (5 bases). The CDR3 sequence is 12 residues long. Trimming shortened V by 6 bases and J by 3 bases, and 8 bases separated the two germline ends. Germline CDR1 MNHEY, CDR2 SVGAGI.

The chain carries TRBV11-2 and TRBJ1-1; TRBD1 matches at 8 bases. Germline lookup yields CDR1 SGHAT and CDR2 FQNNGV. The CDR3 is 14 residues long. V lost 1 base, J lost 11 bases, and 9 bases stayed unmatched. The CDR3 reads CASSLVVTGGNAFF. The CDR3 region has the DNA TGTGCCAGCAGCTTAGTTGTTACAGGGGGGAATGCTTTCTTT.

The genes are TRBV7-9 and TRBJ1-3, with D maybe TRBD1 (5 bases). This CDR3 comprises 18 residues. V lost 3 bases and J 0 bases, leaving 18 bases between the germline ends. Germline V gene data show CDR1 as SEHNR and CDR2 as FQNEAQ (reference sequence). As DNA, the CDR3 is TGTGCCAGCAGCTTGGTCGGTCCCAGACAGAACTCTGGAAACACCATATATTTT. This translates into CASSLVGPRQNSGNTIYF.

This chain connects TRBV6-6 to TRBJ2-7, with 11 bases lining up with TRBD2. This CDR3 is built from 16 residues. The germline V gene encodes CDR1 MNHNY and CDR2 SVGAGI (reference sequence). The trim removed 5 bases at V and 6 bases at J, leaving 12 bases unmatched. DNA of the CDR3: TGTGCCAGCAGTACGGGACTAGCGGCTCCCATCGGCGAGCAGTACTTC. Encoded protein: CASSTGLAAPIGEQYF.

V gene TRBV19 combines with J gene TRBJ2-7; tentatively, D is TRBD2 (5 bases). The germline CDR1 and CDR2 sequences are LNHDA and SQIVND (reference sequence). This CDR3 is 13 amino acids long. V was cut by 3 bases and J by 0 bases, with 6 bases left in between. CDR3 coding DNA: TGTGCCAGTAGTATCGGGAACTCCTACGAGCAGTACTTC. This codes for CASSIGNSYEQYF.

The chain is built from TRBV19 and TRBJ1-5, with unresolved D. Trimming left V 5 bases short and J 7 bases short, with 9 bases between. This CDR3 is built from 12 residues. Germline assignment: CDR1 LNHDA and CDR2 SQIVND (reference sequence). CDR3 sequence reads: CASSAGRQPQHF. In DNA, the CDR3 is TGTGCCAGTAGTGCCGGTCGACAGCCCCAGCATTTT. The variable domain in full, with the rest retrieved from reference TRBV19 and TRBJ1-5, is DGGITQSPKYLFRKEGQNVTLSCEQNLNHDAMYWYRQDPGQGLRLIYYSQIVNDFQKGDIAEGYSVSREKKESFPLTVTSAQKNPTAFYLCASSAGRQPQHFGDGTRLSIL.

The genes are TRBV19 and TRBJ1-1; D gene ambiguous. The CDR3 loop spans 14 amino acids. Trimming removed 6 bases from V and 3 bases from J, with 14 bases in between. Germline-derived CDR1 and CDR2 are LNHDA and SQIVND (reference sequence). CDR3 residues: CASSSGGGYTEAFF. For the CDR3, the DNA is TGTGCCAGTAGCTCCGGAGGCGGATACACTGAAGCTTTCTTT.

The genes are TRBV5-1 and TRBJ2-7, with TRBD1 matching over 7 bases. This CDR3 has 14 residues. V shed 7 bases and J 3 bases; nucleotides not matched to a gene: 10. The V gene's germline CDR1 is SGHRS and CDR2 YFSETQ. The CDR3 region is CASSPWGQSYEQYF. CDR3 bases: TGCGCCAGCTCCCCCTGGGGACAGAGCTACGAGCAGTACTTC.

The V gene is TRBV27, the J gene TRBJ1-3; no definite D call. This CDR3 comprises 13 residues. Germline CDR1 reads MNHEY; CDR2 reads SMNVEV (reference sequence). Trimming took 6 bases from V and 0 from J, leaving 6 bases between them. Here the CDR3 reads CASRRSSGNTIYF. The CDR3 DNA is TGTGCCAGCAGGCGGAGCTCTGGAAACACCATATATTTT.

The chain employs TRBV15 and TRBJ1-5; D unresolved. Germline V gene data show CDR1 as LNHNV and CDR2 as YYDKDF (reference sequence). This CDR3 has 14 residues. Trimming removed 3 bases at V and 0 bases at J, with 6 bases between. The CDR3 region is CATSRGDSNQPQHF. Written as DNA, the CDR3 is TGTGCCACCAGCAGGGGAGATAGCAATCAGCCCCAGCATTTT.

The chain recombines TRBV7-6 with TRBJ2-1; maybe TRBD1 (6 bases). The CDR3 contains 17 residues. Trimming removed 4 bases from V and 0 bases from J, with 16 bases in between. Germline V gene data show CDR1 as SGHVS and CDR2 as FNYEAQ. CDR3 DNA sequence: TGTGCCAGCAGCTCCTCAGGACAGATGAGCTCCTACAATGAGCAGTTCTTC. This codes for CASSSSGQMSSYNEQFF.

The CDR3 loop reads CASRDLGLAGGETQYF. As DNA, the CDR3 is TGTGCCAGCAGAGATCTCGGACTAGCGGGGGGAGAGACCCAGTACTTC. The chain is built from TRBV11-2 and TRBJ2-5; TRBD2 aligns across 14 bases. CDR3 length: 16 amino acids. CDR1 SGHAT and CDR2 FQNNGV come from the germline V gene. With 6 bases clipped from V and 4 bases from J, the junction kept 7 bases outside the gene matches.

CDR3 in DNA: TGCGCCAGCCGGAGAGGAGGGTTTGGCACAGATACGCAGTATTTT. It is translated as CASRRGGFGTDTQYF. The chain has TRBV10-2 and TRBJ2-3, with D possibly being TRBD2 (6 bases). Trimming removed 8 bases at V and 1 base at J, with 16 bases between. The CDR3 length is 15 residues. CDR1 and CDR2 from the germline V gene are WSHSY and SAAADI.

The chain couples TRBV15 to TRBJ2-2; 9 bases line up with TRBD2. The CDR3 loop spans 14 amino acids. Germline V CDR1 and CDR2: LNHNV, YYDKDF (reference sequence). Trimming cost V 3 bases and J 7 bases; bases outside gene matches: 3. The CDR3 sequence is CATSRGLAIGELFF. DNA of the CDR3: TGTGCCACCAGCAGGGGACTAGCAATCGGGGAGCTGTTTTTT.

The CDR3 sequence: CASSAPGQGLYEQYF. In DNA, the CDR3 is TGTGCCAGCAGCGCTCCGGGACAGGGGTTGTACGAGCAGTACTTC. This rearrangement joins TRBV7-9 to TRBJ2-7; 10 positions agree with TRBD1. Germline CDR1 is SEHNR and CDR2 is FQNEAQ (reference sequence). Trimming removed 5 bases from V and 4 bases from J; junction bases left unmatched: 8. This CDR3 has 15 residues.

This chain uses TRBV4-3 with TRBJ2-1, with 7 bases aligning to TRBD2. This CDR3 has 13 amino acids. From germline, CDR1 is LGHNA and CDR2 YSLEER. The J segment lost 7 bases and the V segment lost 1 base, leaving 1 base of the junction unmatched. The CDR3 nucleotides are TGCGCCAGCAGCCAAGGGGGGGGGAATGAGCAGTTCTTC. Its translation: CASSQGGGNEQFF.

In this sample, this clone turned up a few times. The chain is built from TRBV19 and TRBJ2-5; TRBD1 agrees at 9 bases. Trimming cost V 5 bases and J 2 bases; bases outside gene matches: 9. Per the germline V gene, CDR1 is LNHDA and CDR2 is SQIVND (reference sequence). The CDR3 runs 16 residues. CDR3 in DNA: TGTGCCAGTAGTTACCGGACAGGGGTCCTGCAAGAGACCCAGTACTTC. This translates into CASSYRTGVLQETQYF.

CDR3 loop: CASSLQGIVVNTEAFF. The DNA for the CDR3 is TGTGCCAGCAGCTTACAGGGTATCGTCGTAAACACTGAAGCTTTCTTT. This chain uses TRBV7-2 with TRBJ1-1; a possible D gene is TRBD1 (5 bases). Germline V CDR1 and CDR2: SGHTA, FQGNSA. Trimming stripped 2 bases from V and 2 bases from J, with 15 bases between. This CDR3 comprises 16 residues. Full variable domain (remainder filled in from reference TRBV7-2 and TRBJ1-1): GAGVSQSPSNKVTEKGKDVELRCDPISGHTALYWYRQSLGQGLEFLIYFQGNSAPDKSGLPSDRFSAERTGGSVSTLTIQRTQQEDSAVYLCASSLQGIVVNTEAFFGQGTRLTVV.

This chain joins TRBV5-8 and TRBJ2-5; perhaps TRBD1 as D (6 bases). CDR1 is SGHTS and CDR2 is YDEGEE in the germline V gene. The CDR3 length is 15 residues. Trimming removed 2 bases at V and 3 bases at J, with 14 bases between. This CDR3 is CASSLSGTQKETQYF. In DNA form, the CDR3 reads TGTGCCAGCAGCTTATCCGGGACACAGAAAGAGACCCAGTACTTC. The whole variable domain, remainder taken from reference TRBV5-8 and TRBJ2-5, is EAGVTQSPTHLIKTRGQQATLRCSPISGHTSVYWYQQALGLGLQFLLWYDEGEERNRGNFPPRFSGRQFPNYSSELNVNALELEDSALYLCASSLSGTQKETQYFGPGTRLLVL.

V usage is TRBV7-2 and J usage is TRBJ2-7, with 7 bases fitting TRBD2. The CDR3 spans 14 residues. Germline V gene data show CDR1 as SGHTA and CDR2 as FQGNSA. J was trimmed by 6 bases and V by 7 bases; bases with no gene match: 12. The CDR3 region is CASTQAGSGGEQYF. CDR3 DNA: TGTGCCAGCACCCAAGCGGGGAGTGGCGGCGAGCAGTACTTC.

This clone was found once. The chain is built from TRBV19 and TRBJ1-5; D may be TRBD1 (5 bases). This CDR3 has 15 residues. V was pared by 3 bases and J by 6 bases, with 15 bases between. From germline, CDR1 is LNHDA and CDR2 SQIVND (reference sequence). The CDR3 bases are TGTGCCAGTAGTATCGATGGGGGGTTGGGTCAGCCCCAGCATTTT. This codes for CASSIDGGLGQPQHF. Combining the CDR3 with reference TRBV19 and TRBJ1-5 gives the whole variable domain DGGITQSPKYLFRKEGQNVTLSCEQNLNHDAMYWYRQDPGQGLRLIYYSQIVNDFQKGDIAEGYSVSREKKESFPLTVTSAQKNPTAFYLCASSIDGGLGQPQHFGDGTRLSIL.

The chain has TRBV7-2 and TRBJ2-7; 9 bases are shared with TRBD2. The CDR3 length is 14 residues. The J segment lost 3 bases and the V segment lost 6 bases, leaving 6 bases of the junction unmatched. Germline loops: CDR1 SGHTA, CDR2 FQGNSA. In DNA, the CDR3 is TGTGCCAGCAGGGAAGCGGGGGGACTCTACGAGCAGTACTTC. Encoded protein: CASREAGGLYEQYF.